The entry that follows covers one T cell receptor (beta chain) sequence. Residents of approximately 25 US areas, aged roughly 18 to 89 years, made up the participants. The data originate from a study of blood T cell repertoires in COVID-19. On the study more broadly: Donors in the United States, Italy and Spain gave samples during acute or convalescent COVID-19.

From germline, CDR1 is LNHDA and CDR2 SQIVND (reference sequence). This CDR3 contains 16 residues. J was trimmed by 8 bases and V by 4 bases; bases with no gene match: 13. The repertoire was sequenced with immunoSEQ multiplex PCR; TCRdb's copy has only in-frame clones and lacks some. The table includes about 200,000 clones, 80% to 90% detected once. What was sequenced was PBMCs or T cells enriched from blood (not recorded which). This TCR derives from a middle-aged woman with acute COVID-19. V is TRBV19 and J is TRBJ2-1; 8 bases fit TRBD1. In nucleotides, the CDR3 is TGTGCCAGTAGTAGAATTGGGACAGGATCGGGTCATGAGCAGTTCTTC. Protein sequence: CASSRIGTGSGHEQFF.